One T cell receptor (beta chain) is described in this entry. Antigen: not known. TCRdb re-derived calls from the 5' RACE reads in MiXCR, one entry per CDR3 protein. The sample consists of approximately 580,000 distinct CDR3 sequences, less than 20% of them appearing once. This sample is drawn from a study of T cells after yellow fever vaccination. Study-wide results and limits: Sorted repertoires could include abundant contaminating clonotypes from bulk cells. Only a minor proportion of clonotypes was detected across both CD4 and CD8 compartments.

Sequences were derived from PBMCs, sampled more than 4 days after the first yellow fever vaccination. The clonotype comes from a man between 18 and 29 years old who received the YFV17D yellow fever vaccine.

The CDR3 DNA is TGTGCCAGTAGTATAGGGGGTTTCGGGGCCAACGTCCTGACTTTC. Residues: CASSIGGFGANVLTF. J is TRBJ2-6 and V is TRBV19; D call uncertain. V was pared by 1 base and J by 4 bases, with 8 bases between. This CDR3 has 15 amino acids. Germline-derived CDR1 and CDR2 are LNHDA and SQIVND (reference sequence).